A single T cell receptor beta chain is shown here with its context. This clonotype occurred a few times. The antigen this receptor binds is unknown. One base away there is no much larger clone; base qualities are not given. The meaning of the sample's time point label: patch test 2, 6 weeks after DPC sensitization. This specimen's treatment or condition label, interpreted: therapeutic diphenylcyclopropenone sensitization with weekly scalp DPC. Unfractionated whole blood was collected in Tempus Blood RNA tubes, and total RNA was extracted from that blood. Blood at each patch-test visit was drawn before the patch test was applied. Patients were eligible if aged 18 to 70, diagnosed with alopecia and judged suitable for DPC therapy, and pregnant patients were excluded. The data are from a study of human T cells and chemical hapten exposure (dated by TCRdb to about 2021). General notes on the study: For sensitization, 2% DPC in acetone was applied to an approximately 2 cm by approximately 2 cm area of upper inner arm skin. Throughout the roughly 23-week study period, patients were also given weekly therapeutic DPC doses on the scalp. Patch testing was performed on the upper back with Finn chambers containing 0.01% DPC, and the patch tests were scored after 6 days according to International Contact Dermatitis Research Group standards. The patient cohort, mostly female, included alopecia areata with under or over 50% scalp involvement, alopecia totalis and alopecia universalis. Libraries were combined into a pool for sequencing, and differences in TCR yield between samples came mainly from small differences in library volumes within the pool. This study followed changes in the peripheral blood TCR repertoire in vivo during primary and secondary sensitization of alopecia patients to the hapten diphenylcyclopropenone (DPC). Blood was sampled from patients pre-sensitization (week 0) and at 2, 6 and about 24 weeks after DPC sensitization. Twenty-nine alopecia patients provided blood for TCR sequencing at one to four time points (pre-sensitization, 2, 6 and 24 weeks). Both TCR alpha and TCR beta chains were sequenced from each blood RNA sample. Here is what the overall study found, with its caveats: DPC sensitization did not change the number of TCRs with a frequency above 1 in 1000, and there was no evidence of changes in global repertoire structure. Significantly more large CDR3 similarity clusters were formed by expanded TCRs than by pre-sensitization or healthy control sets, consistent with antigen-driven responses. All patients had alopecia, a presumed autoimmune disease, so their immune response might differ from that of healthy individuals. After repeated subsampling, the strength of the expansion versus patch-test correlation and the threshold at which it became significant changed. The number of PT1 expanded TCRs positively correlated with patch test score, significant at thresholds 8, 16 and 32 but not 4.

V and J are trimmed by 5 bases and 4 bases, and the gene matches miss 15 bases of the junction. The CDR3, cysteine through phenylalanine, is 17 amino acids long. Left in the record is the CDR3 DNA by itself, 51 bases read in frame from the first base. CDR1 and CDR2 were assigned from the germline V gene (reference sequence) as SEHNR and FQNEAQ. The library was prepared using RACE. Data came from a NextSeq 500. During library preparation, unique molecular identifiers were attached to individual cDNA molecules so that TCRs could be counted in a quantitative, reproducible way. The paper's processing steps were these. The median number of TCRs per sample was 90,000 to 100,000, ranging from about 23,224 to 690,600. The Decombinator software suite was used to annotate the V, J and CDR3 of the TCR reads. For the PS versus PT1 abundance plots, all samples were subsampled to the same number of TCRs (28,000). TCRs were defined as expanded if absent before sensitization and observed at least eight times at the 2-week time point. TCRdb reran the public reads through fastp at Q25 and MiXCR, keeping productive beta chains. Rows are unified per CDR3 protein, each entry keeping the most common DNA and genes. The V and J calls follow TCRdb's processing rather than the paper's. This sample is represented by some 42,000 distinct CDR3 sequences; approximately 9.6% of them were singletons. The ten largest clones represent around 15% of the sample.

Here the chain combines TRBV7-9 and TRBJ2-7, and 9 bases in between align with TRBD1. The clonotype comes from a woman in her 30s with alopecia areata. Some clones in this sample may be carry-over from other donors' samples. Specimen: whole blood, collected in connection with sensitization to the hapten diphenylcyclopropenone (DPC). CDR3 region: CASSPGTGLRGLYEQYF. The sequenced DNA: TGTGCCAGCAGCCCTGGGACAGGGCTCCGCGGGCTTTACGAGCAGTACTTC.